Shown below are 3 T cell receptor beta chains from a single sample sequenced in a study of blood T cell repertoires in COVID-19. Sequencing used immunoSEQ multiplex PCR; TCRdb keeps in-frame clones, though not all of them. Of 280,000 or so clones in the sample, 85% are singletons; the top ten hold 2% to 3%. Sample: PBMCs or T cells enriched from blood (not recorded which). The receptors stem from a woman aged 50 to 60 who had recovered from COVID-19.

The chain carries TRBV27 and TRBJ2-7; possibly TRBD1 for D (6 bases). Germline loops: CDR1 MNHEY, CDR2 SMNVEV (reference sequence). Trimming shortened V by 6 bases and J by 5 bases, and 29 bases separated the two germline ends. The CDR3 extends over 18 amino acids. The CDR3 sequence is CASSPYLPYSRGRHEQYF. The CDR3 DNA sequence: TGTGCCAGCAGCCCCTATCTACCCTACTCCAGGGGACGTCACGAGCAGTACTTC.

The chain links TRBV30 to TRBJ2-5; unclear D gene. Germline CDR1 and CDR2: GTSNPN and SVGIG (reference sequence). The CDR3 covers 12 residues. With 1 base removed from V and 5 bases from J, the gap between germline ends came to 8 bases. CDR3 loop: CAWSGPGETQYF. DNA for the CDR3: TGTGCCTGGAGTGGACCCGGGGAGACCCAGTACTTC.

V usage is TRBV6-4 and J usage is TRBJ2-3, with 8 bases identical to TRBD2. V lost 5 bases to trimming and J lost 3 bases; unmatched junction nucleotides: 1. The CDR3 is made up of 13 amino acids. The germline gives CDR1 MRHNA, CDR2 SNTAGT. This CDR3 is CASSTSGTDTQYF. The CDR3 region has the DNA TGTGCCAGCAGTACTAGCGGAACAGATACGCAGTATTTT.